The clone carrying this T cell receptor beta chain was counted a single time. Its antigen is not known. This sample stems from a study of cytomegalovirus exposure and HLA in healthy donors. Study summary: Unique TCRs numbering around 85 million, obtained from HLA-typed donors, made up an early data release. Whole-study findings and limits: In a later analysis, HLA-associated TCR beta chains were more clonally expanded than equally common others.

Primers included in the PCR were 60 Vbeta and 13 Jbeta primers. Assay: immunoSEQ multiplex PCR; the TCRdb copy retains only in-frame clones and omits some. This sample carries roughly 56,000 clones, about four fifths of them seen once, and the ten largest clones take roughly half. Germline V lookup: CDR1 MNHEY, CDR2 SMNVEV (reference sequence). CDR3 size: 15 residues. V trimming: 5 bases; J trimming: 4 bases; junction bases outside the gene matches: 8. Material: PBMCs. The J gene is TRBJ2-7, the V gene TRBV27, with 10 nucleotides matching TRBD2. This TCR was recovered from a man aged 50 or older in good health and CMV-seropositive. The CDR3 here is CASSPLLAGWYEQYF. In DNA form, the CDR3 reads TGTGCCAGCAGTCCTCTACTAGCGGGGTGGTACGAGCAGTACTTC.